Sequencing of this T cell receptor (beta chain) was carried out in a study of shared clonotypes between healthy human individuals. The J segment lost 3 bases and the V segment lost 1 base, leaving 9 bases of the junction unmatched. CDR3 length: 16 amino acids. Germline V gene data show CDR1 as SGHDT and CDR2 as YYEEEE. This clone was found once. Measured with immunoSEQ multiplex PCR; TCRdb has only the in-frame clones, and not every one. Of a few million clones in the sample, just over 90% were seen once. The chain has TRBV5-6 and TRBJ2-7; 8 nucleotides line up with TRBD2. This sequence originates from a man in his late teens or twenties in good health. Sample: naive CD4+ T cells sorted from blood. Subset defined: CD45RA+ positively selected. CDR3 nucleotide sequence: TGTGCCAGCAGCTTGAAAGGGGGTAGCGGGATCTACGAGCAGTACTTC. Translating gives CASSLKGGSGIYEQYF. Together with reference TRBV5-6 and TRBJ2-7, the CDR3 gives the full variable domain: DAGVTQSPTHLIKTRGQQVTLRCSPKSGHDTVSWYQQALGQGPQFIFQYYEEEERQRGNFPDRFSGHQFPNYSSELNVNALLLGDSALYLCASSLKGGSGIYEQYFGPGTRLTVT.